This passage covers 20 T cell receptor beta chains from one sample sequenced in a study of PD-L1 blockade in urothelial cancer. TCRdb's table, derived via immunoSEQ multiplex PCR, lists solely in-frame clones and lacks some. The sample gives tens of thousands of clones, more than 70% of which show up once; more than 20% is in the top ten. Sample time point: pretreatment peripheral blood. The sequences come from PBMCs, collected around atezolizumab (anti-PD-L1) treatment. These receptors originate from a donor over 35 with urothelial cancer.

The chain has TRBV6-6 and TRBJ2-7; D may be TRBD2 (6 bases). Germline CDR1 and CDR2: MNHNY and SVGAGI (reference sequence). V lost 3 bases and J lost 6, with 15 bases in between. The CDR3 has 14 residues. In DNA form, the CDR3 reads TGTGCCAGCAGTTATGGGGGGAGGAGCTTCGAGCAGTACTTC. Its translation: CASSYGGRSFEQYF.

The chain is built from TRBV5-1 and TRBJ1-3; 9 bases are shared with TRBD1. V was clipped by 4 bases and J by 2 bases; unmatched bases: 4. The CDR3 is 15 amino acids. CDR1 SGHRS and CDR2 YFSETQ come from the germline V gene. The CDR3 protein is CASSAQGAAGNTIYF. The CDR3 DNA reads TGCGCCAGCAGCGCACAGGGGGCGGCTGGAAACACCATATATTTT.

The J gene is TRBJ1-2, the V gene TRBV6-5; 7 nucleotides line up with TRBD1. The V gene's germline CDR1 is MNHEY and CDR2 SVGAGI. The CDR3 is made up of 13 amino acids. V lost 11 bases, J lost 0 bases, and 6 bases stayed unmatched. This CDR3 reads CAAAGTANYGYTF. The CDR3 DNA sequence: TGTGCCGCCGCCGGGACAGCTAACTATGGCTACACCTTC.

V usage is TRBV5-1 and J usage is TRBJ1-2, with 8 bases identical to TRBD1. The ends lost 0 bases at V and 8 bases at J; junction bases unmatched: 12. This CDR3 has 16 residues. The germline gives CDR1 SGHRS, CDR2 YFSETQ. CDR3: CASSLGPGTGGWGYTF. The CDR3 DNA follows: TGCGCCAGCAGCTTGGGACCCGGGACAGGCGGATGGGGCTACACCTTC.

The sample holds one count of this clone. CDR3 sequence reads: CASSPGGTGTLAGELFF. The CDR3, as DNA: TGTGCCAGCTCACCAGGTGGGACAGGGACCCTCGCCGGGGAGCTGTTTTTT. The chain is built from TRBV18 and TRBJ2-2; 9 bases map to TRBD1. V shed 2 bases and J 6 bases; nucleotides not matched to a gene: 10. Germline values: CDR1 KGHSH, CDR2 LQKENI. CDR3 length: 17 residues.

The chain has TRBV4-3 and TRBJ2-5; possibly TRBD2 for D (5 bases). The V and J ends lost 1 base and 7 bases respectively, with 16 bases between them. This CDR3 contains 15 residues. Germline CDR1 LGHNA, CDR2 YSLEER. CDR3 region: CASSQAGIAPGTQYF. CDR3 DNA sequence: TGCGCCAGCAGCCAAGCGGGGATCGCCCCGGGGACCCAGTACTTC.

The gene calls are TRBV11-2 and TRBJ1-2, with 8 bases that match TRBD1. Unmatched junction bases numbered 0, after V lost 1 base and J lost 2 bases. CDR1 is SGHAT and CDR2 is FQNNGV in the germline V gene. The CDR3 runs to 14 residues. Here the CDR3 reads CASSLGTGNYGYTF. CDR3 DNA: TGTGCCAGCAGCTTAGGGACAGGGAACTATGGCTACACCTTC. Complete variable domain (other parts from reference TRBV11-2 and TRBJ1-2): EAGVAQSPRYKIIEKRQSVAFWCNPISGHATLYWYQQILGQGPKLLIQFQNNGVVDDSQLPKDRFSAERLKGVDSTLKIQPAKLEDSAVYLCASSLGTGNYGYTFGSGTRLTVV.

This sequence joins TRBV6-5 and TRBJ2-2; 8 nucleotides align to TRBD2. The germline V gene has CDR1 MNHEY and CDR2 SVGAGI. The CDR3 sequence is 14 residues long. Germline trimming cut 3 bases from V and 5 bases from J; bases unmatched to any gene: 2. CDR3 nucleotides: TGTGCCAGCAGTTATGCGGGAGGTACCGGGGAGCTGTTTTTT. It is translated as CASSYAGGTGELFF.

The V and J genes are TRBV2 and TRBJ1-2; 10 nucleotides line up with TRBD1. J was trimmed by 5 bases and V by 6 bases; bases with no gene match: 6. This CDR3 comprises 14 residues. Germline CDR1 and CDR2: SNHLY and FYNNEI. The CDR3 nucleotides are TGTGCCAGCAGGGGGACAGGGGCTCTGTATGGCTACACCTTC. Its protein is CASRGTGALYGYTF.

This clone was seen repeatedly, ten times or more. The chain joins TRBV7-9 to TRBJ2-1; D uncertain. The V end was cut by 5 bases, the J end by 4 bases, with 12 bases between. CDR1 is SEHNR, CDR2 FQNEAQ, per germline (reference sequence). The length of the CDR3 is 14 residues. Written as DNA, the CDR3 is TGTGCCAGCAGCCCCGCTCTGAGGTACAATGAGCAGTTCTTC. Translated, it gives CASSPALRYNEQFF.

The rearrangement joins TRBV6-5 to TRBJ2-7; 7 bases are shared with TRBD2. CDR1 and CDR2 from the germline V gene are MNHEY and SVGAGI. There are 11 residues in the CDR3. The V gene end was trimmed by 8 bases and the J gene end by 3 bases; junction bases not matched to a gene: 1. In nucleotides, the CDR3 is TGTGCCAGCGGACTAGTCTACGAGCAGTACTTC. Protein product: CASGLVYEQYF.

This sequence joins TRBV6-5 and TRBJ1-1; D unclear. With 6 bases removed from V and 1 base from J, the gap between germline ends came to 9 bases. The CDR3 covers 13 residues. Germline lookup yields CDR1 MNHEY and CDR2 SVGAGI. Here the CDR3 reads CASSRGWNTEAFF. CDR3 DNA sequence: TGTGCCAGCAGCCGCGGATGGAACACTGAAGCTTTCTTT.

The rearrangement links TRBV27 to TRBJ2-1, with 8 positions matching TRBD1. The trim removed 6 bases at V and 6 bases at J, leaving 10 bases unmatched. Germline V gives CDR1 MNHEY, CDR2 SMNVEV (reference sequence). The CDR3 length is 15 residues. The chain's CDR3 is CASRAPGQVPNEQFF. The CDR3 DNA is TGTGCCAGCAGAGCCCCGGGACAGGTCCCCAATGAGCAGTTCTTC.

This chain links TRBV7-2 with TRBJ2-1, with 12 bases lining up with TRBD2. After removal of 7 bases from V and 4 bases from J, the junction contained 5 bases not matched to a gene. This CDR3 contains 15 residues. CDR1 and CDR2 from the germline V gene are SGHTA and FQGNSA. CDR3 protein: CASTLLAGGYNEQFF. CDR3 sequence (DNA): TGTGCCAGCACCCTCCTAGCGGGAGGGTACAATGAGCAGTTCTTC.

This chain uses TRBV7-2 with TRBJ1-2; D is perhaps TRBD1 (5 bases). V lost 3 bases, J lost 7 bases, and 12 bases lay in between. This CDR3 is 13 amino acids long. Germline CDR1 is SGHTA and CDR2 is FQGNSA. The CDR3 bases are TGTGCCAGCAGCTTTGGCAGGAGGGGTGGCTACACCTTC. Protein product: CASSFGRRGGYTF.

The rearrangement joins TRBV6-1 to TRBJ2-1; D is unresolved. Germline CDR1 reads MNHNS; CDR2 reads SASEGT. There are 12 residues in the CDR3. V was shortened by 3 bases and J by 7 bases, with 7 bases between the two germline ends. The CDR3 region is CASSERQNEQFF. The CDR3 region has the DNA TGTGCCAGCAGTGAGCGGCAAAATGAGCAGTTCTTC.

In nucleotides, the CDR3 is TGTGCCAGCAGCCCCACGGGACTAGCGGATCAAGAGACCCAGTACTTC. It translates to CASSPTGLADQETQYF. The V and J genes are TRBV4-2 and TRBJ2-5; 11 bases agree with TRBD2. The germline V gene encodes CDR1 LGHNA and CDR2 YNFKEQ. The CDR3 is 16 amino acids. Germline trimming cut 4 bases from V and 2 bases from J; bases unmatched to any gene: 6.

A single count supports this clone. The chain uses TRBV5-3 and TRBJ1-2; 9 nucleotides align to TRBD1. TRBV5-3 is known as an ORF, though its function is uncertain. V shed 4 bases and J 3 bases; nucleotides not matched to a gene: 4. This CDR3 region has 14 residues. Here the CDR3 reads CARSPRDRDYGYTF. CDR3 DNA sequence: TGTGCCAGAAGCCCCCGGGACAGGGACTATGGCTACACCTTC.

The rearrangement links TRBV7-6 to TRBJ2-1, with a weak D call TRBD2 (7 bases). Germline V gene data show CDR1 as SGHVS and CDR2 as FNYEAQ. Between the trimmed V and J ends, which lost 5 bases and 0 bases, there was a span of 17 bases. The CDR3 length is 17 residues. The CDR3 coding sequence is TGTGCCAGCAGCCGTACGGGGGGCGGGAGCTCCTACAATGAGCAGTTCTTC. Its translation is CASSRTGGGSSYNEQFF.

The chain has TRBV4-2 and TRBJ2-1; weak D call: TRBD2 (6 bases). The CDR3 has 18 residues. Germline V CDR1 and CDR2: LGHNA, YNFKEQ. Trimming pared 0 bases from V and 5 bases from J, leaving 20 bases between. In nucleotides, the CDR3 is TGTGCCAGCAGCCAAGATCCTGGTAGTGGGGGGACCAACAATGAGCAGTTCTTC. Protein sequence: CASSQDPGSGGTNNEQFF.